The sequence of this TCR beta chain was determined in a study of T cells in Graves' hyperthyroidism and ophthalmopathy. CDR1 and CDR2 from the germline V gene are SGHVS and FNYEAQ. There are 12 residues in the CDR3. Trimming pared 4 bases from V and 6 bases from J, leaving 10 bases between. Using RNA transcripts as the source, TCR beta CDR3 regions were amplified. The HTBI set primed first-round TCR CDR3 RT-PCR. MiXCR, applied by TCRdb to the multiplex PCR reads, yields one record per CDR3 protein. The sample includes under 400,000 distinct CDR3 sequences, around 25% of them seen just once. The chain employs TRBV7-6 and TRBJ2-7, with D maybe TRBD2 (6 bases). This clonotype originated in a man aged 45-60 years with Graves' hyperthyroidism. The sample was blood. This chain's CDR3 is CASSSGGLEQYF. CDR3 coding DNA: TGTGCCAGCAGCTCCGGAGGGCTCGAGCAGTACTTC.